A single T cell receptor beta chain is shown here with its context. CDR1 is KGHSH and CDR2 is LQKENI in the germline V gene. The CDR3 sequence is 15 residues long. The V and J ends lost 5 bases and 0 bases, in that order; junction bases with no gene match: 6. TCR beta chains were sequenced at survey level with immunoSEQ. The data were produced by immunoSEQ multiplex PCR, yet TCRdb's version contains in-frame clones alone and is incomplete. Among about 50,000 clones listed, 85% to 95% were seen once. This TCR was sampled from a man aged 35-49 years with rheumatoid arthritis. The sample taken for sequencing was PBMCs. J is TRBJ2-7 and V is TRBV18; TRBD2 matches 8 bases. CDR3 sequence reads: CASSRERGTSYEQYF. The CDR3 nucleotides read TGTGCCAGCTCAAGAGAGCGGGGGACCTCCTACGAGCAGTACTTC.